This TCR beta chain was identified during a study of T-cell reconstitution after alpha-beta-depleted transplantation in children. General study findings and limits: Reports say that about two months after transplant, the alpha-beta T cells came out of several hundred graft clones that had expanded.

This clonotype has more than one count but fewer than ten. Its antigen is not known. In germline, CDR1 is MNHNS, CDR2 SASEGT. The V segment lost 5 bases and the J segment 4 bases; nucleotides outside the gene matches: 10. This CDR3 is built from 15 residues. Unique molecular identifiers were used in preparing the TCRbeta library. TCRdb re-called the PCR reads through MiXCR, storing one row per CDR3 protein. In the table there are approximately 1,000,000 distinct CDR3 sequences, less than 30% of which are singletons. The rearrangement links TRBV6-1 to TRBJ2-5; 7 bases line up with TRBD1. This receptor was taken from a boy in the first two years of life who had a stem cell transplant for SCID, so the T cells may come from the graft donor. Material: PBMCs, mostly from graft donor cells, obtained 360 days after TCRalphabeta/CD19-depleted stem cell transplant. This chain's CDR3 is CASSTGTVSGETQYF. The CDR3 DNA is TGTGCCAGCAGTACGGGGACAGTTTCGGGAGAGACCCAGTACTTC.